This entry describes one TCR beta chain. This specimen comes from a study of blood T cell repertoires in COVID-19. At the level of the study: COVID-19 samples from acute and convalescent phases originated in the United States, Italy and Spain. PBMCs, B-cell-depleted T cells, or T cells provided the cDNA or gDNA that made up the material.

Authors' data handling: From reference gene primer amplification, estimates of nucleated cell counts were derived. The protocol was immunoSEQ multiplex PCR, while the TCRdb copy is restricted to in-frame clones and leaves out a portion. That table supplies the V and J calls and clone size; D and trimming were determined from the DNA. The sample includes 200,000 to 250,000 clones, approximately 91% of them seen just once. Germline values: CDR1 SEHNR, CDR2 FQNEAQ (reference sequence). The CDR3 has 16 residues. With V trimmed by 0 bases and J by 5 bases, 5 bases remained unmatched. The chain recombines TRBV7-9 with TRBJ1-4; 8 bases are a match to TRBD1. The source material was peripheral blood. The clonotype comes from an older woman with acute or convalescent COVID-19. The CDR3: CASSLAYNRGNEKLFF. In nucleotides, the CDR3 is TGTGCCAGCAGCTTAGCGTATAACAGGGGGAATGAAAAACTGTTTTTT.